Shown below are 28 T cell receptor beta chains from a single sample sequenced in a study of CD8+ T cells in alopecia areata. In each case, RNA was isolated and then reverse transcribed into cDNA as the sequencing template. Produced via immunoSEQ multiplex PCR; TCRdb's table is partial and in-frame only. Here the sample spans about 150,000 clones, 58% being singletons. This material consisted of CD4+ T cells sorted from blood, taken at week 0. Source of these receptors: a human donor with alopecia areata.

J is TRBJ2-5 and V is TRBV27, with 9 positions matching TRBD1. The CDR3 length is 14 residues. Germline V gene sequence: CDR1 MNHEY, CDR2 SMNVEV (reference sequence). The junction had 5 bases not matched to a gene; V was cut back by 4 bases and J by 5 bases. The DNA of the CDR3 is TGTGCCAGCAGTTATGGGACAGGGTGGGAGACCCAGTACTTC. As protein: CASSYGTGWETQYF.

CDR3: CASGLVPLRGDYGYTF. The CDR3 DNA reads as TGTGCTAGTGGTTTGGTCCCTCTAAGGGGCGACTATGGCTACACCTTC. This sequence joins TRBV12-5 and TRBJ1-2; D is possibly TRBD1 (5 bases). V was clipped by 0 bases and J by 3 bases, with 14 bases between them. The CDR3 is 16 amino acids. Per germline, CDR1 LGHNT and CDR2 FRNRAP.

The chain uses TRBV19 and TRBJ2-4; D is ambiguous. The CDR3 covers 16 residues. V was pared by 5 bases and J by 0 bases, with 14 bases between. CDR1 is LNHDA and CDR2 is SQIVND in the germline V gene (reference sequence). In DNA, the CDR3 is TGTGCCAGTAGTCTCCAACATAGACTAGCCAAAAACATTCAGTACTTC. It specifies CASSLQHRLAKNIQYF.

V gene TRBV10-3 combines with J gene TRBJ2-1; D remains ambiguous. Trimming removed 3 bases at V and 10 bases at J, with 7 bases between. This CDR3 contains 11 residues. Germline V lookup: CDR1 ENHRY, CDR2 SYGVKD. The CDR3 loop reads CAISDIGEQFF. CDR3 bases: TGTGCCATCAGTGATATTGGAGAGCAGTTCTTC.

This sequence joins TRBV4-1 and TRBJ1-6; D is unclear. V lost 4 bases and J 4 bases, leaving 11 bases between the germline ends. Germline V gene sequence: CDR1 MGHRA, CDR2 YSYEKL. The CDR3 spans 15 residues. For the CDR3, the DNA is TGCGCCAGCAGCCCAAGTCGCGCTTATAATTCACCCCTCCACTTT. This codes for CASSPSRAYNSPLHF.

The chain combines TRBV9 with TRBJ2-5, with a tentative D call TRBD2 (6 bases). Germline assignment: CDR1 SGDLS and CDR2 YYNGEE. Trimming took 3 bases from V and 2 from J, leaving 14 bases between them. The CDR3 sequence is 15 residues long. The CDR3 is CASSATGLQQETQYF. The CDR3 DNA sequence: TGTGCCAGCAGCGCGACGGGACTCCAACAAGAGACCCAGTACTTC. The full variable domain, with the rest looked up from reference TRBV9 and TRBJ2-5, is DSGVTQTPKHLITATGQRVTLRCSPRSGDLSVYWYQQSLDQGLQFLIQYYNGEERAKGNILERFSAQQFPDLHSELNLSSLELGDSALYFCASSATGLQQETQYFGPGTRLLVL.

In this sample, this clone turned up a few times. The chain joins TRBV4-1 to TRBJ1-2; tentatively, D is TRBD1 (6 bases). Trimming stripped 4 bases from V and 2 bases from J, with 17 bases between. The CDR3 length is 16 residues. Germline V gene data show CDR1 as MGHRA and CDR2 as YSYEKL. CDR3 coding DNA: TGCGCCAGCAGCCCTTGGAATGGACAGAGCAACTATGGCTACACCTTC. Translation gives CASSPWNGQSNYGYTF.

The chain joins TRBV11-1 to TRBJ2-3; D is possibly TRBD1 (6 bases). V shed 2 bases and J shed 2 bases, with 11 bases lying between them. Germline-derived CDR1 and CDR2 are SGHAT and FQDESV (reference sequence). This CDR3 is built from 15 residues. The CDR3: CASSLRQGYTDTQYF. CDR3 in DNA: TGTGCCAGCAGCTTACGGCAGGGGTACACAGATACGCAGTATTTT.

The chain employs TRBV15 and TRBJ2-7, with 13 positions matching TRBD2. CDR1 LNHNV and CDR2 YYDKDF come from the germline V gene (reference sequence). The CDR3 covers 15 residues. The J segment lost 5 bases and the V segment lost 2 bases, leaving 3 bases of the junction unmatched. CDR3 sequence (DNA): TGTGCCACCAGCAGATCCGGGACTAGCGGGGACGAGCAGTACTTC. Translation gives CATSRSGTSGDEQYF.

The V gene is TRBV5-1, the J gene TRBJ2-5; 8 nucleotides line up with TRBD2. Losses at the gene ends were 0 bases for V and 1 base for J; bases not matched to a gene: 2. From germline, CDR1 is SGHRS and CDR2 YFSETQ. The CDR3 runs to 15 residues. The CDR3 region is CASSLERGLQETQYF. Here the CDR3 DNA reads TGCGCCAGCAGCTTGGAGCGGGGGCTCCAAGAGACCCAGTACTTC.

The chain couples TRBV30 to TRBJ2-7; tentative D call: TRBD2 (6 bases). The CDR3 runs 11 residues. Germline V gives CDR1 GTSNPN, CDR2 SVGIG (reference sequence). The ends were cut back, 0 bases at V and 9 bases at J, with 9 bases in the middle. Here the CDR3 reads CAWSVGGLQYF. The DNA of the CDR3 is TGTGCCTGGAGTGTCGGGGGATTGCAGTACTTC.

The rearrangement joins TRBV15 to TRBJ2-2; D may match TRBD1 or TRBD2 (6 bases each). The germline V gene encodes CDR1 LNHNV and CDR2 YYDKDF (reference sequence). V was shortened by 1 base and J by 7 bases, with 10 bases between the two germline ends. The CDR3 loop spans 14 amino acids. Here the CDR3 reads CATSRVGGLGELFF. Written as DNA, the CDR3 is TGTGCCACCAGCAGAGTCGGGGGCCTCGGGGAGCTGTTTTTT.

J is TRBJ1-2 and V is TRBV5-5; 8 bases align to TRBD1. The CDR3 has 17 amino acids. V lost 4 bases, J lost 4 bases, and 15 bases stayed unmatched. The germline gives CDR1 SGHKS, CDR2 YYEKEE (reference sequence). CDR3 region: CASSRSGTGVSLYGYTF. The CDR3 coding sequence is TGTGCCAGCAGCCGATCCGGGACAGGCGTATCTCTCTATGGCTACACCTTC.

This chain uses TRBV4-3 with TRBJ2-4; maybe TRBD1 (5 bases). Between the trimmed V and J ends, which lost 0 bases and 6 bases, there was a span of 9 bases. This CDR3 region has 14 residues. Germline-derived CDR1 and CDR2 are LGHNA and YSLEER. The CDR3 DNA reads as TGCGCCAGCAGCCAAGAGAGGCAGGGAAACATTCAGTACTTC. It yields the protein CASSQERQGNIQYF.

The rearrangement joins TRBV4-1 to TRBJ2-4, with 12 bases aligning to TRBD2. Unmatched junction bases numbered 4, after V lost 4 bases and J lost 0 bases. The CDR3 extends over 17 amino acids. In germline, CDR1 is MGHRA, CDR2 YSYEKL. CDR3 in DNA: TGCGCCAGCAGCCCCGGACTAGCGGGATCAGCCAAAAACATTCAGTACTTC. It is translated as CASSPGLAGSAKNIQYF.

The chain joins TRBV5-1 to TRBJ2-3, with D unclear. The CDR3 is 12 amino acids. Trimming stripped 2 bases from V and 2 bases from J, with 3 bases between. Germline CDR1 is SGHRS and CDR2 is YFSETQ. This chain's CDR3 is CASSFDTDTQYF. CDR3 in DNA: TGCGCCAGCAGCTTCGACACAGATACGCAGTATTTT.

Only a few counts were recorded for this clone. V usage is TRBV30 and J usage is TRBJ1-1; no reliable D call. The CDR3 is 14 residues long. Trimming cost V 1 base and J 5 bases, with 14 bases left between them. Germline lookup yields CDR1 GTSNPN and CDR2 SVGIG (reference sequence). Here the CDR3 DNA reads TGTGCCTGGAGTGGGCACGCATTTTGGACTGAAGCTTTCTTT. Protein sequence: CAWSGHAFWTEAFF. Combining the CDR3 with reference TRBV30 and TRBJ1-1 gives the whole variable domain SQTIHQWPATLVQPVGSPLSLECTVEGTSNPNLYWYRQAAGRGLQLLFYSVGIGQISSEVPQNLSASRPQDRQFILSSKKLLLSDSGFYLCAWSGHAFWTEAFFGQGTRLTVV.

In nucleotides, the CDR3 is TGTGCCAGCAGCTCTAATACTTCACCCCTCCACTTT. This translates into CASSSNTSPLHF. The V call is TRBV5-4, the J call TRBJ1-6, with D unresolved. The CDR3 runs to 12 residues. The germline V gene encodes CDR1 SGHNT and CDR2 YYREEE (reference sequence). Trimming removed 3 bases from V and 9 bases from J, with 7 bases in between.

This sequence joins TRBV5-1 and TRBJ1-5; 9 nucleotides agree with TRBD1. With 2 bases clipped from V and 11 bases from J, the junction kept 11 bases outside the gene matches. In germline, CDR1 is SGHRS, CDR2 YFSETQ. CDR3 length: 15 amino acids. CDR3 sequence (DNA): TGCGCCAGCAGCTTACAGGGGGCGGTAATGGAGACCCAGCATTTT. Its protein is CASSLQGAVMETQHF.

The chain employs TRBV7-2 and TRBJ2-2; 7 nucleotides agree with TRBD2. The V segment lost 1 base and the J segment 7 bases; nucleotides outside the gene matches: 6. There are 15 residues in the CDR3. Germline V lookup: CDR1 SGHTA, CDR2 FQGNSA. CDR3 nucleotides: TGTGCCAGCAGCTTAGACCAGCGGGGTAACGGGGAGCTGTTTTTT. Protein: CASSLDQRGNGELFF. The complete variable domain, with remaining parts taken from reference TRBV7-2 and TRBJ2-2, reads GAGVSQSPSNKVTEKGKDVELRCDPISGHTALYWYRQSLGQGLEFLIYFQGNSAPDKSGLPSDRFSAERTGGSVSTLTIQRTQQEDSAVYLCASSLDQRGNGELFFGEGSRLTVL.

The rearrangement joins TRBV5-1 to TRBJ2-2; D may match TRBD1 or TRBD2 (5 bases each). CDR1 is SGHRS, CDR2 YFSETQ, per germline. The V end was cut by 6 bases, the J end by 1 base, with 13 bases between. CDR3 length: 15 amino acids. Here the CDR3 DNA reads TGCGCCAGCACCCGGGGCAGCGGGAACACCGGGGAGCTGTTTTTT. This translates into CASTRGSGNTGELFF.

This clone was detected only once. Other DNA sequences in the sample encode the same CDR3. The chain joins TRBV5-1 to TRBJ2-7; weak D call: TRBD1 (5 bases). This CDR3 has 13 residues. Looked up from germline, CDR1 is SGHRS and CDR2 is YFSETQ. The V end was cut by 4 bases, the J end by 4 bases, with 12 bases between. CDR3 in DNA: TGCGCCAGCAGCCCAGACAGCGTGTACGAGCAGTACTTC. This encodes CASSPDSVYEQYF.

The rearrangement joins TRBV9 to TRBJ1-1; D is ambiguous. Germline CDR1 reads SGDLS; CDR2 reads YYNGEE. Between the trimmed V and J ends, which lost 2 bases and 1 base, there was a span of 6 bases. CDR3 size: 13 residues. The CDR3 here is CASSVRANTEAFF. The DNA for the CDR3 is TGTGCCAGCAGCGTTCGGGCGAACACTGAAGCTTTCTTT.

The chain uses TRBV29-1 and TRBJ1-2, with D unresolved. Between the trimmed V and J ends, which lost 1 base and 4 bases, there was a span of 7 bases. There are 12 residues in the CDR3. The germline V gene encodes CDR1 SQVTM and CDR2 ANQGSEA. DNA of the CDR3: TGCAGCGTTGAAGCAGAACCCTATGGCTACACCTTC. Amino acid sequence: CSVEAEPYGYTF.

This clone has only a few counts. This rearrangement joins TRBV29-1 to TRBJ1-1; D gene uncertain. Germline CDR1 SQVTM, CDR2 ANQGSEA. V was pared by 2 bases and J by 5 bases, with 12 bases between. The CDR3 is made up of 13 amino acids. The CDR3 bases are TGCAGCGTTGAAAGAAGAATGTCGACTGAAGCTTTCTTT. Amino acids: CSVERRMSTEAFF.

This sequence joins TRBV30 and TRBJ2-1, with D unclear. Germline CDR1 is GTSNPN and CDR2 is SVGIG (reference sequence). V gave up 4 bases and J gave up 6 bases, with 19 bases separating them. The CDR3 length is 15 residues. CDR3 residues: CAWTFDSNRFNEQFF. The CDR3 DNA follows: TGTGCCTGGACCTTCGACTCCAATCGCTTCAATGAGCAGTTCTTC.

The chain employs TRBV28 and TRBJ2-4; TRBD1 is a possible D gene (6 bases). The length of the CDR3 is 15 residues. Germline V gives CDR1 MDHEN, CDR2 SYDVKM. The ends were cut back, 6 bases at V and 6 bases at J, with 18 bases in the middle. The chain's CDR3 is CASSQPTGSGNIQYF. The CDR3 region has the DNA TGTGCCAGCAGCCAACCTACAGGGTCGGGAAACATTCAGTACTTC.

The V call is TRBV5-1, the J call TRBJ2-5; 8 bases agree with TRBD2. Germline CDR1 reads SGHRS; CDR2 reads YFSETQ. Trimming removed 3 bases from V and 1 base from J; junction bases left unmatched: 2. The CDR3 spans 14 residues. CDR3: CASSSGTSQETQYF. The CDR3 DNA sequence: TGCGCCAGCAGCTCAGGGACTAGCCAAGAGACCCAGTACTTC.